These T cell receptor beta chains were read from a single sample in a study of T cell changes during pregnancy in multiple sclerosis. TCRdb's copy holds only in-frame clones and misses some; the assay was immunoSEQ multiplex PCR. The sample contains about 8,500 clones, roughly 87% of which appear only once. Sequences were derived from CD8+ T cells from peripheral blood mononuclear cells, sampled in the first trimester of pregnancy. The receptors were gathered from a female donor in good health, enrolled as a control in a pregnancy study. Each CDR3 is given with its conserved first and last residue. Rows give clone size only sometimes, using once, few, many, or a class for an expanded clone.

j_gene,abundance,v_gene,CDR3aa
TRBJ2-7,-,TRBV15,CATSRDFGDSYEQYF
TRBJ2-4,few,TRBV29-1,CSVEDRDIQYF
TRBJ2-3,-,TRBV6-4,CASSEGEGRGDDTQYF
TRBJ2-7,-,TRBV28,CASSLGAPHDF
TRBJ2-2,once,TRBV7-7,CASSISGAGELFF
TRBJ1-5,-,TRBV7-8,CASSSQRGPSQPQHF
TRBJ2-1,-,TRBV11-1,CASSSSSNEQFF
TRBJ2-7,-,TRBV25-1,CASSGRTSGSHYEQYF
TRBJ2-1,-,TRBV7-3,CASSWTSGDYNEQFF
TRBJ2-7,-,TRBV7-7,CASSLGSGVVYEQYF
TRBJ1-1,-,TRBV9,CASSVAVNTEAFF
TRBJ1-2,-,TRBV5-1,CASSLPPGQAANYGYTF
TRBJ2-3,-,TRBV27,CASSLLAGADTQYF
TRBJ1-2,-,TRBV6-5,CASSLGGGYTF
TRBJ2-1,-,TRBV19,CASSKGLADYNEQFF
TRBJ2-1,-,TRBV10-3,CALRPAPHNEQFF
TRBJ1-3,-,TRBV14,CASSKSYRFGNTIYF
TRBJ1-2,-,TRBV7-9,CASSGLTGGYTF
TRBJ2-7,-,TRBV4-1,CASSQDGEINYEQYF
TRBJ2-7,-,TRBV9,CASSLGGEGDEQYF
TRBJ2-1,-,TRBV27,CASLGQGRMVNEQFF
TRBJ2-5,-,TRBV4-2,CASSQVRGGEETQYF
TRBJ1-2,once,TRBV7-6,CASSLAQGDGYTF
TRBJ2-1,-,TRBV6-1,CASSEQGGSYNEQFF
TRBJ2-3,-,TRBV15,CATSRVRGGRSTDTQYF
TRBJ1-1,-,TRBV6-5,CASSYDSRRTEAFF
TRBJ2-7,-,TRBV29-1,CSVSPRGGYEQYF
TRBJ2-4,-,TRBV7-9,CASSLQVENIQYF
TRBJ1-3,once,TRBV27,CASRPGGPGNTIYF
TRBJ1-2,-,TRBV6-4,CARPRGRDYGYTF
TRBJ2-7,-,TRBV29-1,CSVEADSYEQYF
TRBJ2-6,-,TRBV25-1,CASSFSADGQSRANVLTF
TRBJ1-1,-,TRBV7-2,CASSRYDRVDEAFF
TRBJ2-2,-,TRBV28,CASRGGMGDSGELFF
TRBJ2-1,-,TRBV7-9,CASSLRERGPLNEQFF
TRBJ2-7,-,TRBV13,CASSWGGGEQYF
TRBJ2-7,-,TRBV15,CATSGQGYEQYF
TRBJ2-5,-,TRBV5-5,CASSLTPTSGGAWGETQYF
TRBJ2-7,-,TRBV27,CASSLKGAVYEQYF
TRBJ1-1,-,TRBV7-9,CASFGRGVNTEAFF
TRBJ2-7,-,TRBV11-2,CASSLGAGDPYEQYF
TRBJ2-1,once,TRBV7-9,CASSQRGHEQFF
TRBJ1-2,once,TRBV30,CAWSDREYYGYTF
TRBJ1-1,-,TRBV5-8,CASSLSGTEAFF
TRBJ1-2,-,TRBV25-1,CASSEYRGGIGYGYTF
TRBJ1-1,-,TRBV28,CASGPQGNTEAFF
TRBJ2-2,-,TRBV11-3,CASSPDGEGDTGELFF
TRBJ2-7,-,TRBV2,CASSESRGISYEQYF
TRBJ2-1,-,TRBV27,CASSFSGGYNEQFF
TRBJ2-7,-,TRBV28,CASSWTATYEQYF
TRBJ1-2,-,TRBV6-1,CASSVPDRTVGGYTF
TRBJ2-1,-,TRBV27,CASSSNRYEQFF
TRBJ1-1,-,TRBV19,CASSIERTGTRFDTEAFF
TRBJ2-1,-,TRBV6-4,CASSLAGGAGNEQFF
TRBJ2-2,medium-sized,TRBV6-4,CASSEGSGNTGELFF
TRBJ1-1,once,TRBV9,CASSVVSGGRTEAFF
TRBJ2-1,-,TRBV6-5,CASSYRGEVYNEQFF